This T cell receptor (beta chain) was recovered during a study of metastatic and nonmetastatic thyroid tumors (dated by TCRdb to about 2020). As for the study more broadly: Repertoires from peripheral blood and from tumor or nodule tissue samples of malignant and benign thyroid patients were compared. The study at large found these results: TCR beta diversity was reported as significantly higher in malignant tumors than in benign nodules, in both blood and tumor samples.

Taken from cysteine to phenylalanine, the CDR3 has 15 residues. The only DNA kept is the CDR3, 45 bases in frame from the first base. V has 5 bases trimmed and J has 6 bases trimmed; junction bases matching no gene number 9. According to the germline V gene, CDR1 reads SGHNT and CDR2 reads YENEEA. None of the patients had been given any treatment before thyroid surgery. Patient clinical samples collected from about 2011 to 2018 were retrospectively analysed using T-cell receptor beta sequencing. Library method: PCR. The instrument given in TCRdb is Illumina HiSeq 4000. High-throughput sequencing was used to profile the TCR beta-chain CDR3 region of every patient. The authors processed their data as follows. CDR3 differences across clinicopathological groups were used to build a classifier for discriminating distant-metastatic papillary thyroid cancer patients. To measure repertoire diversity the researchers used the Shannon index, while the Morisita-Horn index served to gauge how similar the tumor and blood repertoires were. TCRdb cleaned the public reads at Q25 with fastp, built clones with MiXCR and kept in-frame beta chains. These V and J calls originate from TCRdb's pipeline instead of the authors' own analysis. The sample table lists some 83,000 clones, around 13% of them with a count of one. The ten biggest clones cover roughly 9.1% of the sample.

This clone was recorded many times. Its antigen is currently not known. No per-base quality is available; no much larger clone lies one base away. The TCR originated in a female donor with papillary thyroid cancer or a benign thyroid nodule (not recorded which). Some clones in this sample may be carry-over from other donors' samples. Sequencing was carried out using tumor tissue. The receptor chain draws on TRBV11-3 and TRBJ2-7; a stretch of 11 junction bases matches TRBD2. The CDR3 region has the sequence CASSIKLAGEGEQYF. The DNA sequence is as follows: TGTGCCAGCAGCATAAAACTAGCGGGAGAGGGCGAGCAGTACTTC.